The T cell receptor (beta chain) described here comes from a study of cytomegalovirus exposure and HLA in healthy donors. Primers: 60 Vbeta forward and 13 Jbeta reverse. Clones were read by immunoSEQ multiplex PCR, and TCRdb kept only the in-frame ones, dropping some. The sample has some 180,000 clones; over 65% are singletons. This clone was seen a handful of times. This TCR derives from a man aged 18 to 30 in good health and CMV-seronegative. Material for sequencing was PBMCs.

The CDR3 DNA sequence: TGTGCCAGCAGCCCCAGGGTACGGAGCACAGATACGCAGTATTTT. This encodes CASSPRVRSTDTQYF. This rearrangement joins TRBV7-8 to TRBJ2-3; D may be TRBD1 (5 bases). Germline CDR1 is SGHVS and CDR2 is FQNEAQ. Trimming pared 5 bases from V and 0 bases from J, leaving 12 bases between. CDR3 length: 15 amino acids.